This section outlines one T cell receptor beta chain sequence together with its context. Its specificity is not known. These data are taken from a study of T cell responses to AZD1222 COVID-19 vaccine. Whole-study results and caveats: Samples come after the peak T cell response, not at day 14.

Sequenced by immunoSEQ multiplex PCR; TCRdb stores in-frame clones only, minus some. The sample lists tens of thousands of clones; roughly 87% were seen once. CDR3 size: 19 residues. In germline, CDR1 is SGHRS, CDR2 YFSETQ. V dropped 9 bases and J dropped 2 bases, with 32 bases sitting between them. The sequencing used peripheral blood, collected on day 0 of AZD1222 vaccination. The receptor was isolated from an adult in good health. The V gene is TRBV5-1, the J gene TRBJ1-2; weak D call: TRBD1 (6 bases). The CDR3 DNA is TGCGCCATCCCCCTTGAGGGGGGGCCGAGCCCAAAAATAAACTATGGCTACACCTTC. Protein product: CAIPLEGGPSPKINYGYTF.